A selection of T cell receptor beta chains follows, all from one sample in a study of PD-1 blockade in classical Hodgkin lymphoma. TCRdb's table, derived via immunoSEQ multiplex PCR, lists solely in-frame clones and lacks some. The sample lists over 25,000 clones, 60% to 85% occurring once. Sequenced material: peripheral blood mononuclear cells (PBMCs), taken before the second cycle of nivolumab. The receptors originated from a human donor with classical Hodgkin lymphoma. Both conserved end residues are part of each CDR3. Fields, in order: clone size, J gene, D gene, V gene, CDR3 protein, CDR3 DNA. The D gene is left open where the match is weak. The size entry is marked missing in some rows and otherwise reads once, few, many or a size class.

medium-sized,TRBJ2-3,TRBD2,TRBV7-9,CASSLDGATSGGANTQYF,TGTGCCAGCAGCTTAGACGGAGCGACTAGCGGGGGGGCGAATACGCAGTATTTT
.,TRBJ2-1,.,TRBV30,CAWTRTRAANEQFF,TGTGCCTGGACTAGAACTAGGGCCGCGAATGAGCAGTTCTTC
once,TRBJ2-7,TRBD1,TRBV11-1,CASSLAGQGYEQYF,TGTGCCAGCAGCTTAGCGGGACAGGGGTACGAGCAGTACTTC
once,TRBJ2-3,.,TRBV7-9,CASSPLGDTQYF,TGTGCCAGCAGCCCCTTGGGAGATACGCAGTATTTT
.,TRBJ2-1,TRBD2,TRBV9,CASSVARGAHNEQFF,TGTGCCAGCAGCGTAGCGCGGGGGGCCCACAATGAGCAGTTCTTC
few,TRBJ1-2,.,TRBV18,CASSPGTQTYYGYTF,TGTGCCAGCTCACCAGGCACACAGACGTACTATGGCTACACCTTC
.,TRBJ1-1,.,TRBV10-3,CATSGDSATEAFF,TGTGCCACCTCCGGGGATTCGGCCACTGAAGCTTTCTTT
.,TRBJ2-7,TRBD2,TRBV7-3,CASSRSGGAYEQYF,TGTGCCAGCAGCCGAAGCGGGGGGGCCTACGAGCAGTACTTC
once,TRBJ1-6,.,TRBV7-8,CASSDVGYNSPLHF,TGTGCCAGCAGCGACGTGGGCTATAATTCACCCCTCCACTTT
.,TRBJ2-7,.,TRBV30,CAWNQERRDEQYF,TGTGCCTGGAACCAGGAGAGGAGGGACGAGCAGTACTTC
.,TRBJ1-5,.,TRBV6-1,CASTIYSNQPQHF,TGTGCCAGCACAATTTATAGCAATCAGCCCCAGCATTTT
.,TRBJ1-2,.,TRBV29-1,CSVVGPDRTANYGYTF,TGCAGCGTTGTGGGCCCCGACAGGACAGCTAACTATGGCTACACCTTC
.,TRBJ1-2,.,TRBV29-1,CSVEGPGSGDYGYTF,TGCAGCGTTGAAGGCCCGGGATCGGGAGACTATGGCTACACCTTC
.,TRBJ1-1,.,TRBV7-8,CASSLANSDEAFF,TGTGCCAGCAGCTTAGCAAATTCGGATGAAGCTTTCTTT
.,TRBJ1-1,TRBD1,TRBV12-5,CASGLVTGTGGTEAFF,TGTGCTAGTGGTTTGGTAACCGGGACAGGGGGAACTGAAGCTTTCTTT
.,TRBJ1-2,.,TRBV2,CASSEVPQTPYGYTF,TGTGCCAGCAGTGAAGTTCCACAAACCCCCTATGGCTACACCTTC
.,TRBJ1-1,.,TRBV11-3,CASSWGGNTEAFF,TGTGCCAGCAGCTGGGGGGGGAACACTGAAGCTTTCTTT
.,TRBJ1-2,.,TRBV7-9,CASSLVDGGYTF,TGTGCCAGCAGCTTAGTGGACGGGGGCTACACCTTC
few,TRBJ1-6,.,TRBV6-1,CASSRGENSPLHF,TGTGCCAGCAGCAGGGGAGAGAACTCACCCCTCCACTTT
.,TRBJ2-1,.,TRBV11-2,CASSLEGLQPSNEQFF,TGTGCCAGCAGCTTAGAGGGGCTTCAGCCCTCCAATGAGCAGTTCTTC
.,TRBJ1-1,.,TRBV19,CASSPGLITEAFF,TGTGCCAGTAGTCCCGGACTAATCACTGAAGCTTTCTTT
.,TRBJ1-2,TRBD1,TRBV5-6,CASSHLVERETGYGYTF,TGTGCCAGCAGCCACTTGGTCGAGCGGGAGACAGGGTATGGCTACACCTTC
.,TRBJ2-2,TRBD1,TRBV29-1,CSAGDREMNTGELFF,TGCAGCGCCGGGGACAGGGAAATGAACACCGGGGAGCTGTTTTTT
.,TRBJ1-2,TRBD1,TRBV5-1,CASSWDSLFYGYTF,TGCGCCAGCAGTTGGGACAGCCTTTTCTATGGCTACACCTTC